This TCR beta chain was sequenced during a study of resident and recirculating memory T cells in vitiligo. Study-wide background: Samples were epidermis from two lesional and two nonlesional sites, plus PBMCs.

General study points: TCR sequences were not conserved across biopsy sites or patients.

V lost 6 bases and J lost 5, with 16 bases in between. The CDR3 extends over 14 amino acids. CDR1 SGHVS and CDR2 FQNEAQ come from the germline V gene. Patients had to be free of confetti depigmentation, indicating active vitiligo. Anyone treated within the previous three months was excluded. A remark on this clone: The antigen is undetermined.

The data were produced by immunoSEQ multiplex PCR, yet TCRdb's version contains in-frame clones alone and is incomplete. Of around 76,000 clones listed, roughly 92% are singletons. The chain employs TRBV7-8 and TRBJ1-1, with a possible D match to TRBD1 (6 bases). This clonotype was obtained from a male donor with vitiligo. The sample was blood. CDR3 sequence (DNA): TGTGCCAGCAGAAAACAGGGTATCCGGACTGAAGCTTTCTTT. As protein: CASRKQGIRTEAFF.